This TCR beta chain was identified in a study of regulatory T cells in long-lasting Graves disease. This clonotype was observed a handful of times. Relying on iRepertoire HTBI primers and Arm-PCR of CDR3 regions, the team built TCR beta libraries. TCRdb ran MiXCR on the multiplex PCR reads and lists one entry per CDR3 protein. Among 350,000 to 550,000 distinct CDR3 sequences listed, just under 15% were seen once. This CDR3 has 20 amino acids. From germline, CDR1 is MGHRA and CDR2 YSYEKL. The J segment lost 9 bases and the V segment lost 3 bases, leaving 21 bases of the junction unmatched. As for time point: newly diagnosed GD, antithyroid drugs for less than 3 months. Preparation of the TCR library used RNA extracted from PBMCs. These same records also appear under a second study, on T cells in Graves' hyperthyroidism and ophthalmopathy.

This receptor was identified in a woman in her 30s with Graves disease. Sequenced material: peripheral blood mononuclear cells (PBMCs), taken at new diagnosis, from a patient treated with antithyroid drugs. The chain links TRBV4-1 to TRBJ2-1; TRBD2 matches 12 bases. CDR3 bases: TGCGCCAGCAGCCACCCGGACAGGGTCGGGACTAGCGGGCGCTTCGGTGAGCAGTTCTTC. Translating gives CASSHPDRVGTSGRFGEQFF.